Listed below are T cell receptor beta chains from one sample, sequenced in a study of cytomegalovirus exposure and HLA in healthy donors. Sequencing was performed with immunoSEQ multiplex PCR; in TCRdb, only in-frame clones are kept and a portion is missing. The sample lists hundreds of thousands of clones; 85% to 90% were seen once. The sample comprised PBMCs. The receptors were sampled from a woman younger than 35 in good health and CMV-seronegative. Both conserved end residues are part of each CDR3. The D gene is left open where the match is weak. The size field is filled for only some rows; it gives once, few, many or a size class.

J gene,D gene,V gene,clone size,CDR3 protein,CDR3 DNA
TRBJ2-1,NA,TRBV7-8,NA,CASSLDGGSYNEQFF,TGTGCCAGCAGCTTAGACGGCGGGTCCTACAATGAGCAGTTCTTC
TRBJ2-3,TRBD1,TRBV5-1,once,CASSLRQGGSTDTQYF,TGCGCCAGCAGCTTAAGACAGGGGGGGAGCACAGATACGCAGTATTTT
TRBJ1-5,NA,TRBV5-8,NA,CASSGLGGNQPQHF,TGTGCCAGCAGCGGATTAGGGGGCAATCAGCCCCAGCATTTT
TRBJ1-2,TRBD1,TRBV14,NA,CASSFRDRGGYTF,TGTGCCAGCAGTTTCCGGGACAGGGGTGGCTACACCTTC
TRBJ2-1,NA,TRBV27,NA,CASSLSLDRRADHSYNEQFF,TGTGCCAGCAGTTTATCGCTCGATCGTAGAGCGGACCATTCCTACAATGAGCAGTTCTTC
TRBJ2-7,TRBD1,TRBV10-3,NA,CAISDGTGDEQYF,TGTGCCATCAGTGATGGGACAGGGGACGAGCAGTACTTC
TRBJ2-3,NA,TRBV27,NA,CASLPRGLVKDTQYF,TGTGCCAGCCTCCCCCGCGGGCTAGTGAAAGATACGCAGTATTTT
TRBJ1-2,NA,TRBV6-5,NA,CASRPYAGGSYVYTF,TGTGCCAGCAGACCCTACGCCGGGGGGTCGTATGTCTACACCTTC
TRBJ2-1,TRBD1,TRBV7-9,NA,CASSLVRQGQFF,TGTGCCAGCAGCTTAGTGAGACAGGGACAGTTCTTC
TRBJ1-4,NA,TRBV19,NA,CASSIVSGGGAKLFF,TGTGCCAGTAGTATAGTTTCGGGCGGTGGGGCGAAACTGTTTTTT
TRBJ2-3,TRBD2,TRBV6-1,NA,CASSDQYIPTSGRADTQYF,TGTGCCAGCAGTGATCAGTATATCCCGACTAGCGGGAGGGCAGATACGCAGTATTTT
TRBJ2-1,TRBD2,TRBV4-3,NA,CASSQGLADFNEQFF,TGCGCCAGCAGCCAAGGACTAGCGGACTTCAATGAGCAGTTCTTC